The present T cell receptor beta chain was sequenced within a study of shared clonotypes between healthy human individuals. Method: immunoSEQ multiplex PCR; TCRdb's copy keeps in-frame clones and lacks some. The sample yields around 1.6 million clones, around 98% seen once. The V gene lost 1 base and the J gene lost 4 bases, with 11 bases spanning the gap. CDR3 length: 14 residues. Germline V gene data show CDR1 as GTSNPN and CDR2 as SVGIG (reference sequence). The TCR sequence derives from a man aged 25 to 40 in good health. Sequenced material: naive CD4+ T cells sorted from blood. Subset denoted: CD45RA+ positively selected. The rearrangement joins TRBV30 to TRBJ1-5; D unresolved. CDR3 in amino acids: CAWSAFSVNQPQHF. The CDR3 DNA sequence: TGTGCCTGGAGTGCTTTTTCGGTAAATCAGCCCCAGCATTTT. The variable domain in full, completed from reference TRBV30 and TRBJ1-5, reads SQTIHQWPATLVQPVGSPLSLECTVEGTSNPNLYWYRQAAGRGLQLLFYSVGIGQISSEVPQNLSASRPQDRQFILSSKKLLLSDSGFYLCAWSAFSVNQPQHFGDGTRLSIL.